This T cell receptor (beta chain) comes out of a study of shared clonotypes between healthy human individuals. This clone has just one count. The V gene lost 2 bases and the J gene lost 2 bases, with 15 bases spanning the gap. The CDR3 contains 17 residues. The germline CDR1 and CDR2 sequences are MDHEN and SYDVKM. The protocol was immunoSEQ multiplex PCR, while the TCRdb copy is restricted to in-frame clones and leaves out a portion. The sample lists 950,000 to 1,100,000 clones, around three quarters occurring once. Sequencing was carried out using memory CD4+ T cells from PBMCs. The subset denotes: CD45RA-negative fraction. The chain couples TRBV28 to TRBJ2-2, with D maybe TRBD2 (6 bases). This clonotype was sampled from a man aged 18 to 30 in good health. Some clones in this sample may be carry-over from other donors' samples. CDR3 in DNA: TGTGCCAGCAGTTTAAGCGGGTCCCCTACTAACACCGGGGAGCTGTTTTTT. This encodes CASSLSGSPTNTGELFF. Filled out from reference TRBV28 and TRBJ2-2, the complete variable domain reads DVKVTQSSRYLVKRTGEKVFLECVQDMDHENMFWYRQDPGLGLRLIYFSYDVKMKEKGDIPEGYSVSREKKERFSLILESASTNQTSMYLCASSLSGSPTNTGELFFGEGSRLTVL.